This T cell receptor (beta chain) was sequenced during a study of shared clonotypes between healthy human individuals. Whole-study findings and limits: Naive subsets tended to show greater estimated richness than memory subsets.

Assay: immunoSEQ multiplex PCR; the TCRdb copy retains only in-frame clones and omits some. The sample records more than 2 million clones, around 96% being singletons. Only CD45RO-negative cells positively selected for CCR7 counted as naive CD8 cells, so terminally differentiated effector memory CD45RA+ cells were excluded. Donors were healthy HIV-negative adults without recent acute infections or vaccinations. Trimming took off 0 bases at V and 6 bases at J, with 18 bases between the two ends. The length of the CDR3 is 17 residues. Germline V gene lookup returns CDR1 SGDLS and CDR2 YYNGEE. Remarks on this clone: As yet, its antigen is unknown.

The chain joins TRBV9 to TRBJ2-2; D uncertain. This receptor was taken from a man younger than 35 in good health. Sequenced: naive CD8+ T cells sorted from blood. CDR3 DNA sequence: TGTGCCAGCAGCGTAGCTACTGGGCCCCGACGGGCCGGGGAGCTGTTTTTT. This sequence encodes CASSVATGPRRAGELFF.